This record looks at one TCR beta chain sequence and its context. This specimen includes other DNA sequences encoding the same CDR3. This specimen belongs to a study of PD-1 blockade in classical Hodgkin lymphoma. The CDR3 runs 14 residues. The V gene lost 7 bases and the J gene lost 7 bases, with 17 bases spanning the gap. CDR1 is MNHNY, CDR2 SVGAGI, per germline (reference sequence). Clones were read by immunoSEQ multiplex PCR, and TCRdb kept only the in-frame ones, dropping some. Among 20,000 to 25,000 clones listed, around 80% were seen once. With no exception, relapse followed autologous stem cell transplantation in all patients, and brentuximab vedotin exposure varied.

The specimen comprised peripheral blood mononuclear cells (PBMCs), sampled before the second cycle of nivolumab. This sequence originates from a human donor with classical Hodgkin lymphoma. This chain links TRBV6-6 with TRBJ1-5; weak D call: TRBD1 (5 bases). The CDR3 coding sequence is TGTGCCAGCAATTCCAGGCAGGGTATCCAGCCCCAGCATTTT. Residues: CASNSRQGIQPQHF.